Below are 15 T cell receptor beta chains sequenced from a single sample in a study of blood T cell repertoires in COVID-19. The method was immunoSEQ multiplex PCR; TCRdb's version includes in-frame clones alone and lacks a portion of them. The data contain about 250,000 clones, 80% to 90% of them singletons. Source material: PBMCs or T cells enriched from blood (not recorded which). Source of these receptors: a man in his forties or fifties who had recovered from COVID-19.

V gene TRBV5-1 combines with J gene TRBJ1-1; maybe TRBD1 (6 bases). The CDR3 has 15 amino acids. Germline CDR1 and CDR2: SGHRS and YFSETQ. V lost 4 bases and J 2 bases, leaving 15 bases between the germline ends. CDR3 in amino acids: CASSAVTGSNTEAFF. DNA of the CDR3: TGCGCCAGCAGCGCGGTGACAGGTTCTAACACTGAAGCTTTCTTT.

This clone showed up just once. This rearrangement joins TRBV6-5 to TRBJ1-4; D gene unclear. Trimming took off 5 bases at V and 10 bases at J, with 11 bases between the two ends. This CDR3 comprises 12 residues. Germline assignment: CDR1 MNHEY and CDR2 SVGAGI. DNA of the CDR3: TGTGCCAGCAGTATTATGGAGGTAAAACTGTTTTTT. Its protein product is CASSIMEVKLFF.

The chain has TRBV3-1 (or the pseudogene TRBV3-2) and TRBJ1-3; no clear D. Trimming took off 0 bases at V and 4 bases at J, with 4 bases between the two ends. Germline loops: CDR1 LGHDT, CDR2 YNNKEL (reference sequence). The CDR3 contains 13 residues. For the CDR3, the DNA is TGTGCCAGCAGCCAAGACAGAGGAAACACCATATATTTT. This sequence encodes CASSQDRGNTIYF.

This chain joins TRBV7-9 and TRBJ2-7; TRBD1 agrees at 10 bases. This CDR3 comprises 16 residues. Unmatched junction bases numbered 5, after V lost 3 bases and J lost 0 bases. Germline loops: CDR1 SEHNR, CDR2 FQNEAQ (reference sequence). The CDR3 spells CASSLVDRGISYEQYF. The CDR3 DNA reads as TGTGCCAGCAGCTTGGTGGACAGGGGGATCTCCTACGAGCAGTACTTC.

The chain carries TRBV9 and TRBJ1-1; maybe TRBD1 (6 bases). Germline CDR1 reads SGDLS; CDR2 reads YYNGEE. The CDR3 length is 16 residues. Deletions cut 2 bases from V and 3 bases from J, with 17 bases between. CDR3 in amino acids: CASSVPPTGTHTEAFF. The DNA of the CDR3 is TGTGCCAGCAGCGTTCCCCCAACCGGGACACACACTGAAGCTTTCTTT.

V is TRBV3-1 (or the pseudogene TRBV3-2) and J is TRBJ1-5, with D unresolved. V was cut by 0 bases and J by 0 bases, with 6 bases left in between. CDR1 and CDR2 (germline): LGHDT, YNNKEL (reference sequence). This CDR3 has 15 residues. CDR3 coding DNA: TGTGCCAGCAGCCAAGACGGGAGTAGCAATCAGCCCCAGCATTTT. It is translated as CASSQDGSSNQPQHF.

V gene TRBV6-1 combines with J gene TRBJ1-1; perhaps TRBD1 as D (5 bases). Germline loops: CDR1 MNHNS, CDR2 SASEGT. Trimming removed 0 bases from V and 12 bases from J, with 14 bases in between. This CDR3 contains 13 residues. In DNA form, the CDR3 reads TGTGCCAGCAGTGAAGCATCCAGGGTGAAAACTTTCTTT. Protein sequence: CASSEASRVKTFF.

The chain carries TRBV6-5 and TRBJ1-4; D gene ambiguous. Germline V gives CDR1 MNHEY, CDR2 SVGAGI. The CDR3 is 15 amino acids. Trimming took off 0 bases at V and 8 bases at J, with 13 bases between the two ends. CDR3 sequence reads: CASSYSNGRNEKLFF. The CDR3 DNA reads as TGTGCCAGCAGTTACTCGAACGGGAGAAACGAAAAACTGTTTTTT.

The gene calls are TRBV20-1 and TRBJ2-5; the match to TRBD1 covers 7 bases. This CDR3 region has 18 residues. After removal of 3 bases from V and 0 bases from J, the junction contained 16 bases not matched to a gene. Germline CDR1 reads DFQATT; CDR2 reads SNEGSKA (reference sequence). The CDR3: CSASQGLGGIPYQETQYF. The DNA for the CDR3 is TGCAGTGCTAGTCAAGGGTTAGGGGGCATCCCGTACCAAGAGACCCAGTACTTC.

The rearrangement links TRBV7-8 to TRBJ2-5, with 8 bases lining up with TRBD2. CDR1 SGHVS and CDR2 FQNEAQ come from the germline V gene. The CDR3 consists of 16 residues. The ends lost 3 bases at V and 2 bases at J; junction bases unmatched: 8. The CDR3 here is CASSLNSGRGQETQYF. The CDR3 DNA reads TGTGCCAGCAGCTTGAATTCCGGGAGGGGTCAAGAGACCCAGTACTTC.

The table lists this clone with a count of one. CDR3: CASSSEGDFTEAFF. The CDR3 DNA is TGCGCCAGCAGCTCCGAGGGGGATTTCACTGAAGCTTTCTTT. The gene calls are TRBV5-1 and TRBJ1-1, with D maybe TRBD1 (6 bases). The CDR3 runs to 14 residues. V gave up 3 bases and J gave up 4 bases, with 13 bases separating them. The germline V gene has CDR1 SGHRS and CDR2 YFSETQ.

The chain carries TRBV6-5 and TRBJ1-2; D gene uncertain. Trimming shortened V by 0 bases and J by 3 bases, and 8 bases separated the two germline ends. This CDR3 has 14 residues. Germline loops: CDR1 MNHEY, CDR2 SVGAGI. CDR3 sequence (DNA): TGTGCCAGCAGTTACTCGGGTGGAGACTATGGCTACACCTTC. As protein: CASSYSGGDYGYTF.

This clone appeared once. This chain joins TRBV13 and TRBJ1-6; 7 bases are shared with TRBD1. V was clipped by 1 base and J by 11 bases; unmatched bases: 2. Germline V lookup: CDR1 PRHDT, CDR2 FYEKMQ (reference sequence). This CDR3 has 13 amino acids. CDR3 coding DNA: TGTGCCAGCAGCTTAGATAGGGGGCCACCCCTCCACTTT. Protein: CASSLDRGPPLHF.

This sequence joins TRBV11-2 and TRBJ1-2, with 8 bases matching TRBD1. The CDR3 has 16 residues. The germline CDR1 and CDR2 sequences are SGHAT and FQNNGV. The trim removed 3 bases at V and 2 bases at J, leaving 8 bases unmatched. The CDR3 is CASSFLTGASNYGYTF. In DNA form, the CDR3 reads TGTGCCAGCAGCTTCTTGACAGGGGCTTCGAACTATGGCTACACCTTC.

CDR3 sequence: CASRAEVRQQPQHF. The CDR3 DNA follows: TGTGCCAGTAGGGCCGAGGTTCGCCAACAGCCCCAGCATTTT. This chain links TRBV19 with TRBJ1-5, with no clear D. Trimming took off 6 bases at V and 7 bases at J, with 16 bases between the two ends. The CDR3 length is 14 residues. Germline-derived CDR1 and CDR2 are LNHDA and SQIVND (reference sequence). The full variable domain, rest sourced from reference TRBV19 and TRBJ1-5, is DGGITQSPKYLFRKEGQNVTLSCEQNLNHDAMYWYRQDPGQGLRLIYYSQIVNDFQKGDIAEGYSVSREKKESFPLTVTSAQKNPTAFYLCASRAEVRQQPQHFGDGTRLSIL.